The 26 T cell receptor beta chains reported below all come from one sample, sequenced in a study of tissue T cells after allogeneic stem cell transplantation. Here immunoSEQ multiplex PCR was the method, and the copy in TCRdb shows in-frame clones only, minus some. The sample has more than 9,000 clones, approximately 65% seen once. The sample here was tissue from the stomach, taken at autopsy. The receptors stem from a male donor at least 60 years old with lung cancer.

V and J are TRBV5-1 and TRBJ1-2, with D maybe TRBD1 (6 bases). This CDR3 spans 12 amino acids. In germline, CDR1 is SGHRS, CDR2 YFSETQ. V dropped 7 bases and J dropped 5 bases, with 12 bases sitting between them. CDR3 sequence (DNA): TGCGCCAGCGGTGGGGGCTGGTATGGCTACACCTTC. It encodes CASGGGWYGYTF.

This clone turned up a few times. The chain joins TRBV10-1 to TRBJ2-1, with D unclear. CDR3 length equals 13 residues. Per germline, CDR1 WNHNN and CDR2 SYGVQD (reference sequence). V lost 1 base and J lost 7, with 8 bases in between. CDR3 DNA: TGCGCCAGCAGTGAGTGGCTGGGGAATGAGCAGTTCTTC. Translated: CASSEWLGNEQFF.

For this clone: Within the sample, other DNA sequences also encode this same CDR3. The chain uses TRBV12-3 or TRBV12-4 and TRBJ2-1; tentative D call: TRBD2 (5 bases). The CDR3 covers 12 residues. Trimming cost V 6 bases and J 7 bases, with 10 bases left between them. CDR3: CASRTSGNEQFF. In DNA, the CDR3 is TGTGCCAGCAGAACCTCGGGGAATGAGCAGTTCTTC.

This chain uses TRBV30 with TRBJ1-6; 7 bases agree with TRBD1. Germline V gene data show CDR1 as GTSNPN and CDR2 as SVGIG (reference sequence). V shed 2 bases and J 2 bases; nucleotides not matched to a gene: 3. The CDR3 is 15 residues long. DNA of the CDR3: TGTGCCTGGAGTCCGACAGGGCCCTATAATTCACCCCTCCACTTT. It translates to CAWSPTGPYNSPLHF. Together with reference TRBV30 and TRBJ1-6, the CDR3 gives the full variable domain: SQTIHQWPATLVQPVGSPLSLECTVEGTSNPNLYWYRQAAGRGLQLLFYSVGIGQISSEVPQNLSASRPQDRQFILSSKKLLLSDSGFYLCAWSPTGPYNSPLHFGNGTRLTVT.

This clone was observed once. This chain connects TRBV11-2 to TRBJ1-1, with D possibly TRBD1 on 6 matching bases. This CDR3 comprises 16 residues. Trimming removed 1 base at V and 2 bases at J, with 14 bases between. Germline V gene data show CDR1 as SGHAT and CDR2 as FQNNGV. CDR3 sequence (DNA): TGTGCCAGCAGCTTAGGTGACAGGACGATAAACACTGAAGCTTTCTTT. Protein product: CASSLGDRTINTEAFF.

The V call is TRBV19, the J call TRBJ1-2; D remains ambiguous. Germline V CDR1 and CDR2: LNHDA, SQIVND (reference sequence). Trimming removed 3 bases from V and 4 bases from J, with 15 bases in between. CDR3 length equals 15 residues. The CDR3 coding sequence is TGTGCCAGTAGTATTCTTCAGGCTAAACCCTATGGCTACACCTTC. It codes for CASSILQAKPYGYTF.

The chain is built from TRBV6-5 and TRBJ2-3, with TRBD2 matching 11 bases. The CDR3 loop spans 14 amino acids. V lost 8 bases, J lost 3 bases, and 4 bases stayed unmatched. CDR1 and CDR2 from the germline V gene are MNHEY and SVGAGI. CDR3 sequence: CASGVAGGTDTQYF. The CDR3 region has the DNA TGTGCCAGCGGCGTAGCGGGAGGGACAGATACGCAGTATTTT.

The chain joins TRBV7-9 to TRBJ1-1, with D possibly matching TRBD1 (5 bases). V shed 7 bases and J shed 2 bases, with 8 bases lying between them. Germline-derived CDR1 and CDR2 are SEHNR and FQNEAQ (reference sequence). The CDR3 runs 12 residues. CDR3 coding DNA: TGTGCCAGCATTGACAGTAACACTGAAGCTTTCTTT. This sequence encodes CASIDSNTEAFF. The whole variable domain, remainder taken from reference TRBV7-9 and TRBJ1-1, is DTGVSQNPRHKITKRGQNVTFRCDPISEHNRLYWYRQTLGQGPEFLTYFQNEAQLEKSRLLSDRFSAERPKGSFSTLEIQRTEQGDSAMYLCASIDSNTEAFFGQGTRLTVV.

CDR3 nucleotides: TGTGCCAGCAGCGTAGCGAGGGGTGAGCAGTTCTTC. This translates into CASSVARGEQFF. V and J are TRBV9 and TRBJ2-1; D may be TRBD1 or TRBD2 (5 bases each). The CDR3 spans 12 residues. V shed 0 bases and J shed 9 bases, with 7 bases lying between them. Germline CDR1 reads SGDLS; CDR2 reads YYNGEE. The entire variable domain, with the rest obtained from reference TRBV9 and TRBJ2-1, is as follows: DSGVTQTPKHLITATGQRVTLRCSPRSGDLSVYWYQQSLDQGLQFLIQYYNGEERAKGNILERFSAQQFPDLHSELNLSSLELGDSALYFCASSVARGEQFFGPGTRLTVL.

This clone is medium-sized within its sample. This chain connects TRBV6-5 to TRBJ1-2, with 8 bases that match TRBD1. Germline V gene sequence: CDR1 MNHEY, CDR2 SVGAGI. The V segment lost 4 bases and the J segment 4 bases; nucleotides outside the gene matches: 5. The CDR3 extends over 14 amino acids. Here the CDR3 DNA reads TGTGCCAGCAGTTCGACAGGGGATCGCTATGGCTACACCTTC. Translation gives CASSSTGDRYGYTF.

In its sample, this clone is medium-sized. The gene calls are TRBV29-1 and TRBJ1-1, with a tentative D call TRBD1 (6 bases). This CDR3 contains 14 residues. Germline CDR1 and CDR2: SQVTM and ANQGSEA. V lost 7 bases and J 2 bases, leaving 17 bases between the germline ends. CDR3 sequence: CSGGTLGINTEAFF. The CDR3, as DNA: TGCAGCGGGGGGACACTTGGCATAAACACTGAAGCTTTCTTT.

This clone was seen a few times. The genes are TRBV7-9 and TRBJ2-3; 14 bases agree with TRBD2. The J segment lost 5 bases and the V segment lost 5 bases, leaving 3 bases of the junction unmatched. CDR1 and CDR2 (germline): SEHNR, FQNEAQ (reference sequence). CDR3 length equals 15 residues. DNA of the CDR3: TGTGCCAGCAGCCTGGGACTAGCGGGGGTAGATACGCAGTATTTT. Residues: CASSLGLAGVDTQYF.

This clone has a handful of counts. The chain has TRBV19 and TRBJ1-6; D is undetermined. The CDR3 length is 16 residues. V lost 5 bases and J lost 6, with 17 bases in between. CDR1 is LNHDA and CDR2 is SQIVND in the germline V gene (reference sequence). The CDR3 region has the DNA TGTGCCAGTAGTCCCTCCCTCGGCGGTGTTAATTCACCCCTCCACTTT. Translating gives CASSPSLGGVNSPLHF.

V usage is TRBV7-8 and J usage is TRBJ1-3, with 9 bases fitting TRBD1. The J segment lost 2 bases and the V segment lost 5 bases, leaving 1 base of the junction unmatched. CDR3 size: 14 residues. CDR1 is SGHVS, CDR2 FQNEAQ, per germline. In DNA, the CDR3 is TGTGCCAGCAGCCGGGACAGGGCTGGAAACACCATATATTTT. Translation gives CASSRDRAGNTIYF. The whole variable domain, remainder taken from reference TRBV7-8 and TRBJ1-3, is GAGVSQSPRYKVAKRGQDVALRCDPISGHVSLFWYQQALGQGPEFLTYFQNEAQLDKSGLPSDRFFAERPEGSVSTLKIQRTQQEDSAVYLCASSRDRAGNTIYFGEGSWLTVV.

The rearrangement joins TRBV6-4 to TRBJ2-3; 13 nucleotides align to TRBD2. The V and J ends lost 0 bases and 6 bases, in that order; junction bases with no gene match: 0. The CDR3 spans 15 residues. The V gene's germline CDR1 is MRHNA and CDR2 SNTAGT. The CDR3 loop reads CASSDSTSGGDTQYF. The CDR3 bases are TGTGCCAGCAGTGACTCGACTAGCGGGGGGGATACGCAGTATTTT.

The chain carries TRBV30 and TRBJ1-5; D possibly corresponds to TRBD1 (6 bases). V was trimmed by 4 bases and J by 4 bases, leaving 14 bases between them. This CDR3 contains 14 residues. Germline V gene sequence: CDR1 GTSNPN, CDR2 SVGIG (reference sequence). The CDR3 DNA is TGTGCCTGGACTCCGGGGGGCTTGAATCAGCCCCAGCATTTT. Encoded protein: CAWTPGGLNQPQHF.

This clone is classed as medium-sized. CDR3 loop: CASSYSRRGGNIQYF. The DNA for the CDR3 is TGTGCCAGCAGTTACTCGAGGAGGGGCGGAAACATTCAGTACTTC. J is TRBJ2-4 and V is TRBV6-5; tentative D call: TRBD2 (6 bases). The CDR3 extends over 15 amino acids. CDR1 is MNHEY and CDR2 is SVGAGI in the germline V gene. The ends were cut back, 0 bases at V and 6 bases at J, with 12 bases in the middle.

The chain is built from TRBV7-9 and TRBJ1-1; D is undetermined. The V gene's germline CDR1 is SEHNR and CDR2 FQNEAQ (reference sequence). The CDR3 contains 12 residues. V shed 5 bases and J shed 7 bases, with 11 bases lying between them. CDR3 residues: CASSPRRVEAFF. The CDR3 nucleotides read TGTGCCAGCAGCCCAAGAAGGGTTGAAGCTTTCTTT.

The chain has TRBV6-2 or TRBV6-3 and TRBJ2-2; D might be TRBD2 (6 bases). Trimming cost V 0 bases and J 0 bases, with 8 bases left between them. The CDR3 sequence is 16 residues long. The V gene's germline CDR1 is MNHEY and CDR2 SVGEGT. In nucleotides, the CDR3 is TGTGCCAGCAGTTACTCAGGCGGGGCGAACACCGGGGAGCTGTTTTTT. Amino acids: CASSYSGGANTGELFF.

The chain joins TRBV2 to TRBJ2-5; 12 bases line up with TRBD1. Germline V gives CDR1 SNHLY, CDR2 FYNNEI. The CDR3 spans 14 residues. V was clipped by 4 bases and J by 5 bases; unmatched bases: 2. The CDR3 loop is CASSGDRGRETQYF. CDR3 DNA: TGTGCCAGCAGTGGGGACAGGGGGCGCGAGACCCAGTACTTC.

This clone was seen just once. This chain joins TRBV29-1 and TRBJ2-5; weak D call: TRBD1 (7 bases). Trimming removed 5 bases at V and 4 bases at J, with 17 bases between. Germline CDR1 reads SQVTM; CDR2 reads ANQGSEA. The CDR3 loop spans 14 amino acids. CDR3 sequence: CSVHPRGAGETQYF. The DNA of the CDR3 is TGCAGCGTTCACCCCAGGGGGGCAGGAGAGACCCAGTACTTC.

This rearrangement joins TRBV10-3 to TRBJ1-1; D call uncertain. The germline V gene encodes CDR1 ENHRY and CDR2 SYGVKD. Trimming stripped 8 bases from V and 3 bases from J, with 13 bases between. This CDR3 region has 13 residues. CDR3 sequence (DNA): TGTGCCATCCGGTCGGGGAGTGACACTGAAGCTTTCTTT. Protein: CAIRSGSDTEAFF.

J is TRBJ1-2 and V is TRBV25-1; no reliable D call. V was clipped by 6 bases and J by 5 bases, with 13 bases between them. Germline V gives CDR1 MGHDK, CDR2 SYGVNS. The CDR3 covers 13 residues. The CDR3 is CASSNHGAYGYTF. The CDR3 DNA reads as TGTGCCAGCAGCAACCATGGAGCATATGGCTACACCTTC.

The chain has TRBV5-1 and TRBJ1-1, with D possibly being TRBD1 (5 bases). V lost 2 bases to trimming and J lost 1 base, with 21 bases between them. This CDR3 spans 18 amino acids. Germline CDR1 SGHRS, CDR2 YFSETQ. The CDR3 bases are TGCGCCAGCAGCTTATACCGGGACTCCGGAGGTCGGAACACTGAAGCTTTCTTT. Amino acid sequence: CASSLYRDSGGRNTEAFF.

This chain joins TRBV2 and TRBJ2-2; possible D gene TRBD1, 5 bases. Per the germline V gene, CDR1 is SNHLY and CDR2 is FYNNEI. The CDR3 sequence is 20 residues long. V lost 1 base and J lost 4, with 25 bases in between. CDR3 residues: CASSEDGRAQAKLLTGELFF. Here the CDR3 DNA reads TGTGCCAGCAGTGAAGACGGTAGGGCACAGGCAAAGCTTCTCACCGGGGAGCTGTTTTTT.

This chain joins TRBV2 and TRBJ1-5; D unclear. Trimming took 2 bases from V and 3 from J, leaving 5 bases between them. Germline CDR1 SNHLY, CDR2 FYNNEI. This CDR3 has 13 residues. CDR3 coding DNA: TGTGCCAGCAGTGAACAGCCCAATCAGCCCCAGCATTTT. It yields the protein CASSEQPNQPQHF. The complete variable domain, with remaining parts taken from reference TRBV2 and TRBJ1-5, reads EPEVTQTPSHQVTQMGQEVILRCVPISNHLYFYWYRQILGQKVEFLVSFYNNEISEKSEIFDDQFSVERPDGSNFTLKIRSTKLEDSAMYFCASSEQPNQPQHFGDGTRLSIL.